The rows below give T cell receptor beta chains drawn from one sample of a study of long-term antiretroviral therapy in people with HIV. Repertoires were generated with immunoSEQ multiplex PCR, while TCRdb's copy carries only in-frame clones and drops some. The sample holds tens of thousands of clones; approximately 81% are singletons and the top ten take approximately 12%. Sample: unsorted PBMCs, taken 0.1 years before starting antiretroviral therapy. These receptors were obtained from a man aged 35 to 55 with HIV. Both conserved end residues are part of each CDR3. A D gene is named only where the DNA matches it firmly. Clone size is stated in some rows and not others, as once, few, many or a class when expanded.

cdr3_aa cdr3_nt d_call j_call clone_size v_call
CASRYRVQETQYF TGTGCCAGCAGATACAGGGTACAAGAGACCCAGTACTTC - TRBJ2-5 - TRBV6-5
CSVDPGNIF TGCAGCGTCGACCCGGGAAACATATTT - TRBJ1-1 - TRBV29-1
CASSQDPGTEAFF TGTGCCAGCTCACAAGACCCAGGGACTGAAGCTTTCTTT - TRBJ1-1 - TRBV2
CSVAQEGSSYNEQFF TGCAGCGTTGCCCAGGAGGGGAGCTCCTACAATGAGCAGTTCTTC - TRBJ2-1 - TRBV29-1
CASMRTVNTEAFF TGTGCCAGTATGCGGACAGTGAACACTGAAGCTTTCTTT - TRBJ1-1 - TRBV19
CASSLLDEQYF TGTGCCAGCAGCTTACTGGACGAGCAGTACTTC - TRBJ2-7 - TRBV7-9
CASSPRQGFSGNTIYF TGTGCCAGCAGCCCGAGACAGGGATTCTCTGGAAACACCATATATTTT TRBD1 TRBJ1-3 - TRBV7-3
CASSGTVLGSNQPQHF TGTGCCAGCAGTGGTACTGTTTTGGGTAGCAATCAGCCCCAGCATTTT - TRBJ1-5 few TRBV6-1
CASSPYDEQFF TGTGCCAGCAGTCCCTACGATGAGCAGTTCTTC - TRBJ2-1 - TRBV25-1
CASSPSTIYSYEQYF TGTGCCAGCAGCCCGAGCACAATATATTCCTACGAGCAGTACTTC - TRBJ2-7 - TRBV7-9
CARRIDRSYEQYF TGTGCCAGGAGGATTGACAGGTCCTACGAGCAGTACTTC - TRBJ2-7 - TRBV6-5
CASSYTGVRAETQYF TGTGCCAGCAGTTATACGGGAGTGAGGGCAGAGACCCAGTACTTC - TRBJ2-5 - TRBV6-6
CASSPGRPYNEQFF TGCGCCAGCAGCCCGGGACGGCCCTACAATGAGCAGTTCTTC - TRBJ2-1 - TRBV5-1
CASSWWEGDYGYTF TGCGCCAGCAGCTGGTGGGAGGGCGACTATGGCTACACCTTC - TRBJ1-2 - TRBV5-1
CASRRQGLADTQYF TGTGCCAGCAGAAGACAGGGATTGGCAGATACGCAGTATTTT TRBD1 TRBJ2-3 - TRBV28
CSVRRGTAYTDTQYF TGCAGCGTCCGGCGGGGGACAGCATACACAGATACGCAGTATTTT - TRBJ2-3 - TRBV29-1
CASSQRQGQPQHF TGTGCCAGCAGCCAAAGACAGGGCCAGCCCCAGCATTTT TRBD1 TRBJ1-5 - TRBV7-2
CASSLEETQYF TGCGCCAGCAGCTTGGAGGAGACCCAGTACTTC - TRBJ2-5 - TRBV5-1
CASSPMDRSYEQYF TGTGCCAGCAGCCCGATGGACAGGTCCTACGAGCAGTACTTC TRBD1 TRBJ2-7 - TRBV7-9
CASSVAPGTSGNTIYF TGTGCCAGCAGCGTAGCTCCGGGGACCTCTGGAAACACCATATATTTT - TRBJ1-3 once TRBV9
CASSPRRTSYEQYF TGTGCCAGCAGTCCAAGACGGACTAGCTACGAGCAGTACTTC TRBD2 TRBJ2-7 few TRBV27
CASSVGLEGGVDEKLFF TGTGCCAGCAGCGTAGGCCTGGAGGGGGGTGTGGATGAAAAACTGTTTTTT - TRBJ1-4 - TRBV9
CASSLGQGGGYTF TGTGCCAGCAGCCTAGGACAGGGTGGTGGCTACACCTTC TRBD1 TRBJ1-2 - TRBV6-6
CASSLDGAPSQPQHF TGCGCCAGCAGCTTAGATGGGGCGCCTAGTCAGCCCCAGCATTTT - TRBJ1-5 - TRBV5-1
CASSSDSEAFF TGCGCCAGCAGCTCCGACAGTGAAGCTTTCTTT - TRBJ1-1 - TRBV5-1
CASSLAGEEEAFF TGTGCCAGCAGCTTAGCGGGGGAGGAAGAAGCTTTCTTT - TRBJ1-1 - TRBV7-2
CASRRDGTSTDTQYF TGTGCCAGCAGACGGGACGGTACTAGCACAGATACGCAGTATTTT - TRBJ2-3 - TRBV6-6
CASSRPQGSNEQYF TGTGCCAGCAGCCGCCCCCAGGGTTCCAACGAGCAGTACTTC - TRBJ2-7 once TRBV28
CAISELGGGQETQYF TGTGCCATCAGTGAGCTGGGGGGGGGACAAGAGACCCAGTACTTC TRBD2 TRBJ2-5 - TRBV10-3
CASSPGQMMPEAFF TGTGCCAGCAGCCCGGGACAGATGATGCCTGAAGCTTTCTTT TRBD1 TRBJ1-1 - TRBV5-4
CASSPGTGTTGGYTF TGTGCCAGCAGCCCGGGGACAGGGACCACCGGTGGCTACACCTTC TRBD1 TRBJ1-2 few TRBV7-2
CASSLGQSKVTEAFF TGTGCCAGCAGCTTAGGTCAGTCCAAGGTCACTGAAGCTTTCTTT - TRBJ1-1 - TRBV7-2
CASSPATGNTIYF TGTGCCAGCAGCCCCGCAACCGGTAACACCATATATTTT - TRBJ1-3 once TRBV7-2
CASSLGLDTQYF TGTGCCAGCAGCTTGGGTTTAGATACGCAGTATTTT - TRBJ2-3 - TRBV5-5
CASSFSSSRGRWANVLTF TGTGCCAGCAGCTTTTCGAGCTCAAGGGGGAGATGGGCCAACGTCCTGACTTTC - TRBJ2-6 - TRBV7-9
CASSTMGTGPQETQYF TGCGCCAGCAGTACAATGGGGACAGGGCCTCAGGAGACCCAGTACTTC TRBD1 TRBJ2-5 once TRBV5-1
CASSLSGRDYGYTF TGTGCCAGCAGCTTGTCCGGGCGGGACTATGGCTACACCTTC - TRBJ1-2 - TRBV5-5
CASSTLGGSSYEQYF TGTGCCAGTAGTACCCTGGGCGGGAGCTCCTACGAGCAGTACTTC TRBD2 TRBJ2-7 - TRBV19
CASSGQEIYGYTF TGCGCCAGCTCGGGACAGGAGATCTATGGCTACACCTTC TRBD1 TRBJ1-2 - TRBV5-1
CASSYSPGGAYNEQFF TGTGCCAGCAGTTACTCCCCGGGGGGTGCCTACAATGAGCAGTTCTTC TRBD2 TRBJ2-1 medium-sized TRBV6-5
CASSGTRNTYEQYF TGTGCCAGCAGTGGGACTAGAAACACCTACGAGCAGTACTTC TRBD2 TRBJ2-7 - TRBV28
CASSQEEAAFFRTDTQYF TGTGCCAGCAGCCAAGAAGAGGCAGCCTTTTTTCGTACAGATACGCAGTATTTT - TRBJ2-3 few TRBV14
CASSLTGLAGAGDTQYF TGTGCCAGCAGTCTTACGGGACTAGCGGGAGCAGGGGATACGCAGTATTTT TRBD2 TRBJ2-3 - TRBV6-4
CASSPRPRETQYF TGTGCCAGCTCACCCCGGCCCAGGGAGACCCAGTACTTC - TRBJ2-5 - TRBV18
CASSLADGSYEQYF TGTGCCAGCAGCCTCGCGGACGGATCCTACGAGCAGTACTTC - TRBJ2-7 - TRBV11-2
CASSPETSASSYEQYF TGTGCCAGCAGTCCCGAGACTAGCGCTAGCTCCTACGAGCAGTACTTC TRBD2 TRBJ2-7 - TRBV28
CASSGEPRSGNTIYF TGCGCCAGCAGCGGAGAGCCACGCTCTGGAAACACCATATATTTT - TRBJ1-3 few TRBV4-1
CAWDLGSGFYEQYF TGTGCCTGGGACCTTGGCAGCGGGTTCTACGAGCAGTACTTC - TRBJ2-7 - TRBV30
CSVVTRGTYEQYF TGCAGCGTTGTCACCAGGGGGACCTACGAGCAGTACTTC TRBD1 TRBJ2-7 few TRBV29-1
CASSQDRGFDNYGYTF TGCGCCAGCAGCCAAGATCGGGGGTTTGATAACTATGGCTACACCTTC - TRBJ1-2 - TRBV4-3
CASSRQDTGELFF TGTGCCAGTAGTAGACAGGACACCGGGGAGCTGTTTTTT - TRBJ2-2 - TRBV19
CASSPALDRVRGYTF TGTGCCAGCTCACCCGCCCTGGACAGGGTACGGGGCTACACCTTC TRBD1 TRBJ1-2 - TRBV18
CASSQESGGTGDSGNTIYF TGCGCCAGCAGCCAAGAGTCTGGGGGAACAGGGGACTCTGGAAACACCATATATTTT TRBD1 TRBJ1-3 - TRBV4-3
CASSFLSGTATQETQYF TGTGCCAGCTCATTCCTTTCTGGGACGGCTACTCAAGAGACCCAGTACTTC - TRBJ2-5 - TRBV18
CATSDPLGRGMVFF TGTGCCACCTCGGACCCCCTCGGAAGGGGGATGGTGTTCTTC - TRBJ2-1 - TRBV25-1